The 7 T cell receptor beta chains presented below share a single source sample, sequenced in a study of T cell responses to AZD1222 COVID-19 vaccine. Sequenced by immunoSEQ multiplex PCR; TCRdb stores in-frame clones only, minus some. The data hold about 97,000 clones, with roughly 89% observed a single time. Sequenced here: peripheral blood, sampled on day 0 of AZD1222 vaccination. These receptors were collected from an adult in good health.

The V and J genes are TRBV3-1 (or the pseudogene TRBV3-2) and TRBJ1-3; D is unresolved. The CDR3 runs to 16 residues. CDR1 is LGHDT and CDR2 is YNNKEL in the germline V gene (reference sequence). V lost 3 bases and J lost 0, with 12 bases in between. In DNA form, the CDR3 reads TGTGCCAGCAGCCACCCTAACCGGGCCTCTGGAAACACCATATATTTT. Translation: CASSHPNRASGNTIYF.

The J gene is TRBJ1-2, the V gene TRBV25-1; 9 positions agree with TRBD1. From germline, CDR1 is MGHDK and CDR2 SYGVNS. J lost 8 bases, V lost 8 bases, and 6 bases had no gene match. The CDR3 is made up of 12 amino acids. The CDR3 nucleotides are TGTGCCAGCGGGACAGGGACTCGGGGCTACACCTTC. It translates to CASGTGTRGYTF.

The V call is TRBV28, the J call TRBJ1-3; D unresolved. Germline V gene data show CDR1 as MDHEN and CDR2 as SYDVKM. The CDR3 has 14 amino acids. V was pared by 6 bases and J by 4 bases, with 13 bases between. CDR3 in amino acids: CASRSVAMGNTIYF. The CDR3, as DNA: TGTGCCAGCAGAAGCGTAGCAATGGGAAACACCATATATTTT. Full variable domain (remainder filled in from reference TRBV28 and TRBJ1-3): DVKVTQSSRYLVKRTGEKVFLECVQDMDHENMFWYRQDPGLGLRLIYFSYDVKMKEKGDIPEGYSVSREKKERFSLILESASTNQTSMYLCASRSVAMGNTIYFGEGSWLTVV.

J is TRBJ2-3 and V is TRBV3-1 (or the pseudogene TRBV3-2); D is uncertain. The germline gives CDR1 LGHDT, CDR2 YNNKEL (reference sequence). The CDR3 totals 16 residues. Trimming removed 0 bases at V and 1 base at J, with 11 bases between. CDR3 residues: CASSQEGRPCTDTQYF. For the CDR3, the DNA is TGTGCCAGCAGCCAAGAAGGGCGGCCTTGCACAGATACGCAGTATTTT.

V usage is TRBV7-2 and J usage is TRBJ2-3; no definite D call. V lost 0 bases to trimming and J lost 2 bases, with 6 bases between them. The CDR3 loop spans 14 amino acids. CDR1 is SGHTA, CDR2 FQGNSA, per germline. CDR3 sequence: CASSLARNTDTQYF. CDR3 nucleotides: TGTGCCAGCAGCTTAGCCCGAAACACAGATACGCAGTATTTT.

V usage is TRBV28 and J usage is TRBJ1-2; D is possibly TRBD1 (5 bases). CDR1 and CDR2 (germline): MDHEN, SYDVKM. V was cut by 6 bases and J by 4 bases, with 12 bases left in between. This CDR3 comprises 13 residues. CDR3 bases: TGTGCCAGCAGGCGGGACGGAAGCTATGGCTACACCTTC. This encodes CASRRDGSYGYTF.

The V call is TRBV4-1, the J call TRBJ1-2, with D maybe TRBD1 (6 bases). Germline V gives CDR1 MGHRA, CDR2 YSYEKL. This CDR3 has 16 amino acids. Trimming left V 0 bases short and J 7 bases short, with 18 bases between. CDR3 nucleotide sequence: TGCGCCAGCAGCCAAGATCTAGGCAGGGGTCGCCGTGGCTACACCTTC. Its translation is CASSQDLGRGRRGYTF.